Following are 19 T cell receptor beta chains from one sample sequenced in a study of control samples from healthy donors and cancer patients. The table came from immunoSEQ multiplex PCR; TCRdb's copy has only in-frame clones and leaves some out. The sample yields fewer than 70,000 clones, 87% seen once. Sequencing was done on a sample of PBMCs. The source of these receptors is a man aged 55 to 69 with head and neck cancer.

The rearrangement uses TRBV4-3 and TRBJ2-2; TRBD2 matches 10 bases. The CDR3 sequence is 16 residues long. Trimming removed 4 bases from V and 6 bases from J; junction bases left unmatched: 8. Germline-derived CDR1 and CDR2 are LGHNA and YSLEER. The CDR3 reads CASSLSSGSIAGELFF. In nucleotides, the CDR3 is TGCGCCAGCAGCCTTTCTAGCGGGAGTATTGCCGGGGAGCTGTTTTTT.

The chain joins TRBV10-1 to TRBJ2-7, with TRBD1 matching over 8 bases. Trimming took 0 bases from V and 3 from J; bases not matched to a gene: 7. The CDR3 runs to 16 residues. Per the germline V gene, CDR1 is WNHNN and CDR2 is SYGVQD (reference sequence). The CDR3 spells CASSESWTGRFYEQYF. DNA for the CDR3: TGCGCCAGCAGTGAGTCTTGGACAGGGCGGTTCTACGAGCAGTACTTC.

V is TRBV6-5 and J is TRBJ1-4; tentatively, D is TRBD1 (5 bases). Trimming removed 4 bases at V and 3 bases at J, with 9 bases between. The CDR3 contains 14 residues. Looked up from germline, CDR1 is MNHEY and CDR2 is SVGAGI. CDR3 residues: CASSLGGSNEKLFF. In DNA form, the CDR3 reads TGTGCCAGCAGTTTGGGGGGATCTAATGAAAAACTGTTTTTT.

The CDR3 DNA is TGCGCCAGCAGCCAGGCTAGCGTCAGGGGGGGAGGATACGAGCAGTACTTC. Translation: CASSQASVRGGGYEQYF. The chain recombines TRBV4-1 with TRBJ2-7, with D perhaps being TRBD1 or TRBD2 (7 bases each). CDR3 length: 17 residues. Between the trimmed V and J ends, which lost 3 bases and 4 bases, there was a span of 22 bases. In germline, CDR1 is MGHRA, CDR2 YSYEKL.

This clone has a handful of counts. The chain links TRBV6-5 to TRBJ1-2, with 7 nucleotides matching TRBD1. Per the germline V gene, CDR1 is MNHEY and CDR2 is SVGAGI. The J segment lost 4 bases and the V segment lost 6 bases, leaving 5 bases of the junction unmatched. This CDR3 spans 13 amino acids. CDR3 coding DNA: TGTGCCAGCAGCGTAACAGGGGTCTATGGCTACACCTTC. As protein: CASSVTGVYGYTF.

This clone showed up just once. The DNA for the CDR3 is TGTGCCAGCAGCTTAGAGGGAGGCAGCGGGGGCTTTTGGTATACGCAGTATTTT. The encoded protein is CASSLEGGSGGFWYTQYF. The chain employs TRBV7-8 and TRBJ2-3, with 8 positions matching TRBD2. J lost 7 bases, V lost 1 base, and 16 bases had no gene match. The length of the CDR3 is 18 residues. Germline lookup yields CDR1 SGHVS and CDR2 FQNEAQ.

The chain uses TRBV28 and TRBJ2-7; D possibly corresponds to TRBD1 (5 bases). Trimming pared 5 bases from V and 1 base from J, leaving 15 bases between. The CDR3 is made up of 15 amino acids. Germline values: CDR1 MDHEN, CDR2 SYDVKM. The CDR3 coding sequence is TGTGCCAGCAGTATTATCAGGGTTAGATCCTACGAGCAGTACTTC. This gives the protein CASSIIRVRSYEQYF. Filled out from reference TRBV28 and TRBJ2-7, the complete variable domain reads DVKVTQSSRYLVKRTGEKVFLECVQDMDHENMFWYRQDPGLGLRLIYFSYDVKMKEKGDIPEGYSVSREKKERFSLILESASTNQTSMYLCASSIIRVRSYEQYFGPGTRLTVT.

This chain links TRBV28 with TRBJ1-3; D is unclear. CDR3 length: 13 amino acids. Germline lookup yields CDR1 MDHEN and CDR2 SYDVKM. Trimming took off 6 bases at V and 2 bases at J, with 8 bases between the two ends. CDR3 sequence (DNA): TGTGCCAGCAGCCCCCGCCCTGGAAACACCATATATTTT. As protein: CASSPRPGNTIYF.

This clone was found a few times. This chain uses TRBV4-3 with TRBJ1-1; D gene unclear. The CDR3 runs 15 residues. Per germline, CDR1 LGHNA and CDR2 YSLEER. With 4 bases removed from V and 3 bases from J, the gap between germline ends came to 15 bases. CDR3 in amino acids: CASSPHLSLDTEAFF. The CDR3 DNA reads TGCGCCAGCAGCCCCCACCTATCGTTGGACACTGAAGCTTTCTTT.

This chain joins TRBV7-2 and TRBJ2-7, with 11 bases fitting TRBD2. V gave up 0 bases and J gave up 3 bases; unmatched junction bases: 7. The CDR3 has 17 amino acids. From germline, CDR1 is SGHTA and CDR2 FQGNSA. CDR3 sequence reads: CASSLAGTSGGIYEQYF. As DNA, the CDR3 is TGTGCCAGCAGCTTAGCAGGGACTAGCGGAGGTATCTACGAGCAGTACTTC.

This sequence joins TRBV7-8 and TRBJ2-5; TRBD1 matches at 10 bases. V dropped 5 bases and J dropped 3; count of bases not matched to a gene: 3. Per the germline V gene, CDR1 is SGHVS and CDR2 is FQNEAQ. The CDR3 loop spans 14 amino acids. The CDR3 here is CASSRGQGEETQYF. Written as DNA, the CDR3 is TGTGCCAGCAGCCGAGGACAGGGGGAAGAGACCCAGTACTTC.

The chain carries TRBV3-1 (or the pseudogene TRBV3-2) and TRBJ1-1; tentative D call: TRBD1 (6 bases). V was shortened by 0 bases and J by 0 bases, with 14 bases between the two germline ends. The CDR3 consists of 17 residues. CDR1 and CDR2 from the germline V gene are LGHDT and YNNKEL (reference sequence). The CDR3 region has the DNA TGTGCCAGCAGCCAAGACAGGGAGGGGGGTATGAACACTGAAGCTTTCTTT. Translated, it gives CASSQDREGGMNTEAFF.

V and J are TRBV7-9 and TRBJ1-1; 10 nucleotides align to TRBD1. This CDR3 spans 14 amino acids. The germline V gene encodes CDR1 SEHNR and CDR2 FQNEAQ (reference sequence). V shed 5 bases, J shed 7 bases, and the junction held 7 bases outside the gene matches. CDR3: CASSPWTGGVEAFF. DNA of the CDR3: TGTGCCAGCAGCCCCTGGACAGGGGGAGTTGAAGCTTTCTTT.

The rearrangement uses TRBV5-6 and TRBJ1-5; D gene ambiguous. Trimming took off 0 bases at V and 5 bases at J, with 9 bases between the two ends. This CDR3 is built from 14 residues. The germline CDR1 and CDR2 sequences are SGHDT and YYEEEE. CDR3 nucleotides: TGTGCCAGCAGCTTGGGTGCCACCGATCAGCCCCAGCATTTT. Translated, it gives CASSLGATDQPQHF.

V and J are TRBV10-3 and TRBJ2-5; D is possibly TRBD2 (5 bases). The CDR3 loop spans 13 amino acids. The V and J ends lost 0 bases and 4 bases respectively, with 6 bases between them. Germline V lookup: CDR1 ENHRY, CDR2 SYGVKD. The CDR3 sequence is CAISESRGETQYF. The CDR3 coding sequence is TGTGCCATCAGTGAGTCCCGGGGAGAGACCCAGTACTTC.

The rearrangement uses TRBV27 and TRBJ2-4, with a tentative D call TRBD2 (6 bases). The V gene's germline CDR1 is MNHEY and CDR2 SMNVEV (reference sequence). Trimming took 0 bases from V and 5 from J, leaving 14 bases between them. The CDR3 sequence is 16 residues long. CDR3 coding DNA: TGTGCCAGCAGTTTATCCGGGGGAGTGGGTCAAAACATTCAGTACTTC. It encodes CASSLSGGVGQNIQYF.

This chain joins TRBV19 and TRBJ1-1; unclear D gene. Per the germline V gene, CDR1 is LNHDA and CDR2 is SQIVND (reference sequence). V shed 3 bases and J shed 1 base, with 9 bases lying between them. CDR3 size: 14 residues. The CDR3 DNA reads as TGTGCCAGTAGTATTCCGTGGGCGAACACTGAAGCTTTCTTT. It codes for CASSIPWANTEAFF.

The chain employs TRBV28 and TRBJ1-5, with a possible D match to TRBD1 (5 bases). CDR1 is MDHEN, CDR2 SYDVKM, per germline. CDR3 length: 12 amino acids. The V end was cut by 9 bases, the J end by 5 bases, with 11 bases between. The CDR3 bases are TGTGCCAGTATGTGGGGGGATCAGCCCCAGCATTTT. Residues: CASMWGDQPQHF.

This chain joins TRBV28 and TRBJ1-6; D is unresolved. CDR1 and CDR2 from the germline V gene are MDHEN and SYDVKM. V lost 3 bases, J lost 10 bases, and 10 bases lay in between. This CDR3 has 13 amino acids. As DNA, the CDR3 is TGTGCCAGCAGTTTTCGACGAGTGTCACCCCTCCACTTT. Its protein is CASSFRRVSPLHF.